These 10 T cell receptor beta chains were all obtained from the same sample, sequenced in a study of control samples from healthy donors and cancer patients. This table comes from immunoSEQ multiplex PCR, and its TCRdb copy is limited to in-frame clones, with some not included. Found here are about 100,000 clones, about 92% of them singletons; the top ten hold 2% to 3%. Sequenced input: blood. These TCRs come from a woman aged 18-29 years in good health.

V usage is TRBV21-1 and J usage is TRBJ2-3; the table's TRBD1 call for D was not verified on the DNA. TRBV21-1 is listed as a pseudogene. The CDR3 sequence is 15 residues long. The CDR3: CASSKWRTGGDTQYF. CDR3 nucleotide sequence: TGTGCCAGCAGCAAATGGCGGACAGGGGGGGATACGCAGTATTTT.

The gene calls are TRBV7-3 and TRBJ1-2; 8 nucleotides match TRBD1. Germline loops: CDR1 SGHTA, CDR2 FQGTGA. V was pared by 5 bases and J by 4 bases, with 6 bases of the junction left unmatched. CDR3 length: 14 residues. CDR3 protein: CASSPGQGAYGYTF. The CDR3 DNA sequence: TGTGCCAGCAGCCCCGGACAGGGTGCCTATGGCTACACCTTC.

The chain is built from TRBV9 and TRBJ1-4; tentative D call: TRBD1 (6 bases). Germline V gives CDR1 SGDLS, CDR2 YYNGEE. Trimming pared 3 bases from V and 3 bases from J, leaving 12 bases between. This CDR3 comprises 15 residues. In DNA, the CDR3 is TGTGCCAGCAGCGCAAGCACAGGGTCTAATGAAAAACTGTTTTTT. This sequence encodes CASSASTGSNEKLFF.

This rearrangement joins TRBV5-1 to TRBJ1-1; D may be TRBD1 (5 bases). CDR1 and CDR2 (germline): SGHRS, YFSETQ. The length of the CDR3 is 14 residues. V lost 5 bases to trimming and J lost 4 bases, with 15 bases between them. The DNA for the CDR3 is TGCGCCAGCAGATATTACCAGGGATCCACTGAAGCTTTCTTT. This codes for CASRYYQGSTEAFF. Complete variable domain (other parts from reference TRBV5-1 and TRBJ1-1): KAGVTQTPRYLIKTRGQQVTLSCSPISGHRSVSWYQQTPGQGLQFLFEYFSETQRNKGNFPGRFSGRQFSNSRSEMNVSTLELGDSALYLCASRYYQGSTEAFFGQGTRLTVV.

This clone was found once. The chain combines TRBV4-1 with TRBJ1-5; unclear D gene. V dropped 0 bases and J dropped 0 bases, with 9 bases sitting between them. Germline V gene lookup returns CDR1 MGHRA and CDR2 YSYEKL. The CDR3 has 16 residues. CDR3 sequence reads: CASSQERRFSNQPQHF. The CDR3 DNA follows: TGCGCCAGCAGCCAAGAGAGGAGATTTAGCAATCAGCCCCAGCATTTT.

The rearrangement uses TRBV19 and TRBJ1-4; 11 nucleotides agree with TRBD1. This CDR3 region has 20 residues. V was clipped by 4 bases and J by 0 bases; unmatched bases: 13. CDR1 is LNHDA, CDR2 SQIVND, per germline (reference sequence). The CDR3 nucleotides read TGTGCCAGTAGTACTCTATCGTGGACAGGGGGCGAATCAACTAATGAAAAACTGTTTTTT. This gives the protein CASSTLSWTGGESTNEKLFF. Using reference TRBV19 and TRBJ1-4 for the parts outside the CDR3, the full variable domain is DGGITQSPKYLFRKEGQNVTLSCEQNLNHDAMYWYRQDPGQGLRLIYYSQIVNDFQKGDIAEGYSVSREKKESFPLTVTSAQKNPTAFYLCASSTLSWTGGESTNEKLFFGSGTQLSVL.

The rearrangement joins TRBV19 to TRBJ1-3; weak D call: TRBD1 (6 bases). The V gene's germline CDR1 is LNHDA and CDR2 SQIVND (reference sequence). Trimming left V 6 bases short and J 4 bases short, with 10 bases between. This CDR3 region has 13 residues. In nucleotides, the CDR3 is TGTGCCAGTAGCCAACAGGGCGGAAACACCATATATTTT. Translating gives CASSQQGGNTIYF.

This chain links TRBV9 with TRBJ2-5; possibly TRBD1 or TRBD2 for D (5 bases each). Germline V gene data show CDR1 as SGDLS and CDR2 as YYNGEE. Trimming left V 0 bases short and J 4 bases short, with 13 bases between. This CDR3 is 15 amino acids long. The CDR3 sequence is CASSVATGGGETQYF. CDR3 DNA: TGTGCCAGCAGCGTAGCTACTGGGGGTGGAGAGACCCAGTACTTC.

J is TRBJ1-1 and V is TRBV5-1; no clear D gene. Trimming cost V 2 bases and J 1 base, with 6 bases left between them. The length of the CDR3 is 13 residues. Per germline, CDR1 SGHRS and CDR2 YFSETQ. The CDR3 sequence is CASSFDPNTEAFF. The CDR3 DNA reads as TGCGCCAGCAGCTTCGACCCGAACACTGAAGCTTTCTTT.

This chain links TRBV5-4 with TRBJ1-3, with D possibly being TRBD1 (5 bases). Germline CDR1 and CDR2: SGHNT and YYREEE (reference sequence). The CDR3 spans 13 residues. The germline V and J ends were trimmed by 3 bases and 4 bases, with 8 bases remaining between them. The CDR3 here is CASSYPGGNTIYF. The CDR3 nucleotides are TGTGCCAGCAGCTACCCAGGGGGAAACACCATATATTTT.